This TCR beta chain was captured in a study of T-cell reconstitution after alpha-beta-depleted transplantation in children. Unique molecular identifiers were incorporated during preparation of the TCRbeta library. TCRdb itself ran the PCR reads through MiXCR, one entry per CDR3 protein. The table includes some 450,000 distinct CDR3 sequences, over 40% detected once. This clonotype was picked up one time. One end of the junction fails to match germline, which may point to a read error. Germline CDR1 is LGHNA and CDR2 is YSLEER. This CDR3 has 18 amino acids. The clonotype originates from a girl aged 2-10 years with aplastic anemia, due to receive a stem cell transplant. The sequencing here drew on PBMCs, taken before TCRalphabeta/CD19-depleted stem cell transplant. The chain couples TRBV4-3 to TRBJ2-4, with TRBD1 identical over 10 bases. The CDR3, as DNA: TGCGCCAGCAGCCAAGATCCCCGGACAGGGGGGTCCAAAAACATTCAGTCCTTC. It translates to CASSQDPRTGGSKNIQSF.